A selection of T cell receptor beta chains follows, all from one sample in a study of control samples from healthy donors and cancer patients. The data were produced by immunoSEQ multiplex PCR, yet TCRdb's version contains in-frame clones alone and is incomplete. Found here are roughly 370,000 clones, roughly 90% of them singletons; the top ten hold over 5.5%. Sequencing was done on a sample of PBMCs. The source of these receptors is a man aged 40-49 years with head and neck cancer. Both conserved end residues are part of each CDR3. Fields, in order: J gene, V gene, clone size, D gene, CDR3 protein, CDR3 DNA. D genes are given only for firm matches. Clone sizes are given selectively: once, few, many, or a class where the clone is expanded.

TRBJ2-1	TRBV3-1/TRBV3-2	-	TRBD2	CASSQARLAGDRQFF	TGTGCCAGCAGCCAAGCTAGACTAGCGGGAGACCGGCAGTTCTTC
TRBJ2-7	TRBV18	-	-	CASSSNMVKWGEQYF	TGTGCCAGCTCATCTAACATGGTGAAATGGGGCGAGCAGTACTTC
TRBJ1-1	TRBV5-6	-	-	CASSLRRFRENTEAFF	TGTGCCAGCAGCTTGAGGCGGTTTCGAGAGAACACTGAAGCTTTCTTT
TRBJ2-5	TRBV13	-	-	CASSLGQQVQETQYF	TGTGCCAGCAGCTTAGGGCAGCAAGTACAGGAGACCCAGTACTTC
TRBJ1-1	TRBV7-3	-	-	CASSPSHKGGDTEAFF	TGTGCCAGCAGCCCCAGTCATAAAGGGGGGGACACTGAAGCTTTCTTT
TRBJ2-2	TRBV6-5	-	-	CASSYSRGRTGELFF	TGTGCCAGCAGTTACTCGCGGGGACGGACCGGGGAGCTGTTTTTT
TRBJ2-7	TRBV30	-	TRBD2	CAWSISGGREQYF	TGTGCCTGGAGTATAAGCGGGGGGAGGGAGCAGTACTTC
TRBJ2-6	TRBV11-2	-	-	CASSYEPSPGANVLTF	TGTGCCAGCAGCTATGAACCTAGTCCTGGGGCCAACGTCCTGACTTTC
TRBJ2-2	TRBV7-3	-	-	CASSYSGSGELFF	TGTGCCAGCAGCTATTCAGGGTCCGGGGAGCTGTTTTTT
TRBJ1-2	TRBV5-4	-	-	CASSRTDTPSYTF	TGTGCCAGCAGCAGGACAGATACGCCTAGCTACACCTTC
TRBJ2-7	TRBV27	once	TRBD1	CASRTGVYEQYF	TGTGCCAGCAGAACAGGGGTCTACGAGCAGTACTTC
TRBJ1-3	TRBV9	-	-	CASSSSDRAGNTIYF	TGTGCCAGCAGCTCCTCGGATAGAGCTGGAAACACCATATATTTT
TRBJ2-7	TRBV3-1/TRBV3-2	few	-	CASSQEHSGYEQYF	TGTGCCAGCAGCCAAGAACACAGCGGCTACGAGCAGTACTTC
TRBJ2-3	TRBV7-2	-	-	CASSLEARLSTDTQYF	TGTGCCAGCAGCTTAGAAGCCCGGTTGAGCACAGATACGCAGTATTTT
TRBJ2-1	TRBV5-1	-	TRBD1	CASSRDSLGGDEQFF	TGCGCCAGCAGCAGGGACAGTTTAGGAGGCGATGAGCAGTTCTTC
TRBJ1-1	TRBV6-8	-	-	CASSRRQINKLNTEAFF	TGTGCCAGCAGTCGCCGCCAAATTAACAAATTGAACACTGAAGCTTTCTTT
TRBJ1-1	TRBV19	-	TRBD1	CASSTGGAWNTEAFF	TGTGCCAGTAGTACAGGGGGCGCTTGGAACACTGAAGCTTTCTTT
TRBJ2-1	TRBV5-1	-	-	CASSVGGSDEQFF	TGCGCCAGCAGCGTCGGAGGGTCGGATGAGCAGTTCTTC
TRBJ1-4	TRBV7-9	-	TRBD1	CASSLEDTIQGLTEKLFF	TGTGCCAGCAGCTTAGAAGATACTATACAGGGGCTCACTGAAAAACTGTTTTTT
TRBJ1-1	TRBV28	-	TRBD1	CASRLGQKNTEAFF	TGTGCCAGCAGACTGGGACAGAAGAACACTGAAGCTTTCTTT
TRBJ1-2	TRBV6-5	-	-	CASSSIGFGYTF	TGTGCCAGCAGTTCAATAGGGTTTGGCTACACCTTC
TRBJ1-3	TRBV12-2	-	-	CASRLFGQPGNTIYF	TGTGCAAGTCGCTTGTTTGGACAGCCTGGAAACACCATATATTTT
TRBJ1-5	TRBV29-1	once	-	CSVKLADYSNQPQHF	TGCAGCGTTAAATTGGCTGATTATAGCAATCAGCCCCAGCATTTT
TRBJ2-7	TRBV15	-	-	CATSRERGTHEQYF	TGTGCCACCAGCAGAGAAAGGGGTACCCACGAGCAGTACTTC
TRBJ1-6	TRBV6-5	-	TRBD1	CASENRDSSPLHF	TGTGCCAGCGAAAACCGGGACAGTTCACCCCTCCACTTT
TRBJ1-4	TRBV18	-	-	CASSRLGGLATNEKLFF	TGTGCCAGCTCCCGTCTGGGGGGATTGGCAACTAATGAAAAACTGTTTTTT
TRBJ1-5	TRBV9	-	TRBD1	CASSLGTGFQPQHF	TGTGCCAGCAGCCTTGGGACAGGGTTTCAGCCCCAGCATTTT
TRBJ1-1	TRBV9	-	-	CASSGGTANTEAFF	TGTGCCAGCAGCGGAGGGACGGCGAACACTGAAGCTTTCTTT
TRBJ1-4	TRBV4-2	-	-	CASSQGGRVDEKLFF	TGTGCCAGCAGCCAAGGGGGCAGGGTTGATGAAAAACTGTTTTTT
TRBJ2-5	TRBV5-1	-	TRBD2	CASSFSSGVETQYF	TGCGCCAGCAGCTTCTCTAGCGGGGTGGAGACCCAGTACTTC
TRBJ1-1	TRBV29-1	-	-	CSVEYYTEAFF	TGCAGCGTGGAATATTATACTGAAGCTTTCTTT
TRBJ1-1	TRBV5-1	few	-	CASSFQDRVNTEAFF	TGCGCCAGCAGCTTTCAAGACAGAGTGAACACTGAAGCTTTCTTT
TRBJ1-4	TRBV28	-	TRBD1	CASSFTRGTGATNEKLFF	TGTGCCAGCAGTTTTACCCGAGGGACAGGTGCGACTAATGAAAAACTGTTTTTT
TRBJ2-5	TRBV15	-	-	CATSRDLDSQETQYF	TGTGCCACCAGCAGAGATTTAGACAGTCAAGAGACCCAGTACTTC
TRBJ2-5	TRBV7-8	few	-	CASSQRLGPRETQYF	TGTGCCAGCAGTCAAAGACTAGGCCCCCGGGAGACCCAGTACTTC
TRBJ2-7	TRBV3-1/TRBV3-2	-	-	CASSQGVRSSYEQYF	TGTGCCAGCAGCCAAGGAGTGAGGAGCTCCTACGAGCAGTACTTC
TRBJ2-1	TRBV6-2/TRBV6-3	-	-	CASSYSRNEQFF	TGTGCCAGCAGTTACTCTCGGAATGAGCAGTTCTTC
TRBJ1-1	TRBV7-8	once	-	CASSRGTPSTEAFF	TGTGCCAGCAGCCGCGGGACACCGAGCACTGAAGCTTTCTTT
TRBJ2-2	TRBV27	-	-	CASSLYRVAGELFF	TGTGCCAGCAGTTTATATCGGGTCGCCGGGGAGCTGTTTTTT
TRBJ2-6	TRBV7-9	-	-	CASSSSASGANVLTF	TGTGCCAGCAGCTCCTCAGCCTCTGGGGCCAACGTCCTGACTTTC
TRBJ1-5	TRBV3-1/TRBV3-2	-	-	CASSRPNQPQHF	TGTGCCAGCAGCCGTCCAAATCAGCCCCAGCATTTT
TRBJ2-1	TRBV7-9	-	-	CASSLYSNSEQFF	TGTGCCAGCAGCTTATACTCAAACTCTGAGCAGTTCTTC
TRBJ1-4	TRBV7-9	-	-	CASSFGQTNEKLFF	TGTGCCAGCAGCTTTGGTCAGACTAATGAAAAACTGTTTTTT
TRBJ2-1	TRBV5-1	-	-	CASSSATGSYNEQFF	TGCGCCAGCAGCTCGGCCACAGGCTCCTACAATGAGCAGTTCTTC
TRBJ2-1	TRBV3-1/TRBV3-2	-	TRBD2	CASSQEGLNLYNEQFF	TGTGCCAGCAGCCAAGAGGGACTAAACCTATACAATGAGCAGTTCTTC